Presented here are 17 T cell receptor beta chains from one specimen sequenced in a study of T-cell reconstitution after alpha-beta-depleted transplantation in children. The TCRbeta library was prepared with unique molecular identifiers. TCRdb called the PCR reads again in MiXCR, with one record for every CDR3 protein. The sample shows around 76,000 distinct CDR3 sequences, about a sixth of them seen only once. The material was PBMCs, mostly from graft donor cells, obtained 360 days after TCRalphabeta/CD19-depleted stem cell transplant. The receptors derive from a male patient aged 2-9 years who had a stem cell transplant for acute lymphoblastic leukemia, so the T cells may come from the graft donor.

This chain links TRBV5-1 with TRBJ2-4; no definite D call. Germline assignment: CDR1 SGHRS and CDR2 YFSETQ. Trimming took off 2 bases at V and 4 bases at J, with 13 bases between the two ends. CDR3 size: 15 residues. CDR3 protein: CASSFRAAPKNIQYF. Written as DNA, the CDR3 is TGCGCCAGCAGCTTTAGGGCTGCGCCTAAAAACATTCAGTACTTC.

This clonotype was detected only a few times. This chain connects TRBV6-1 to TRBJ2-2; maybe TRBD2 (6 bases). Trimming took off 6 bases at V and 4 bases at J, with 12 bases between the two ends. The CDR3 spans 14 residues. Germline CDR1 and CDR2: MNHNS and SASEGT. CDR3 residues: CASRTGLRTGELFF. In DNA, the CDR3 is TGTGCCAGCAGGACGGGACTCCGCACCGGGGAGCTGTTTTTT.

This chain uses TRBV11-3 with TRBJ2-1; TRBD2 aligns across 8 bases. Germline CDR1 is SGHNT and CDR2 is YENEEA. This CDR3 region has 15 residues. V shed 4 bases and J 2 bases; nucleotides not matched to a gene: 4. The CDR3 nucleotides read TGTGCCAGCAGCTCAAGCGGGAGTCCCTACAATGAGCAGTTCTTC. It codes for CASSSSGSPYNEQFF. Variable domain in full (rest from reference TRBV11-3 and TRBJ2-1): EAGVVQSPRYKIIEKKQPVAFWCNPISGHNTLYWYLQNLGQGPELLIRYENEEAVDDSQLPKDRFSAERLKGVDSTLKIQPAELGDSAVYLCASSSSGSPYNEQFFGPGTRLTVL.

This sequence joins TRBV4-1 and TRBJ2-3; D unresolved. The CDR3 consists of 17 residues. Trimming cost V 0 bases and J 1 base, with 14 bases left between them. CDR1 is MGHRA, CDR2 YSYEKL, per germline. CDR3 DNA sequence: TGCGCCAGCAGCCAAGAGTCCACTTACAGTGGCACAGATACGCAGTATTTT. Translated, it gives CASSQESTYSGTDTQYF.

The table lists this clonotype with a few counts. The CDR3 DNA reads TGTGCCAGCAGTAAAACCAGGAGCTCCTACAATGAGCAGTTCTTC. Translated: CASSKTRSSYNEQFF. The chain carries TRBV6-1 and TRBJ2-1, with D unresolved. Germline V CDR1 and CDR2: MNHNS, SASEGT. The CDR3 consists of 15 residues. The V gene lost 5 bases and the J gene lost 0 bases, with 11 bases spanning the gap.

The chain links TRBV11-3 to TRBJ2-7; D unclear. V was trimmed by 1 base and J by 0 bases, leaving 10 bases between them. The CDR3 is 15 residues long. The germline gives CDR1 SGHNT, CDR2 YENEEA. CDR3 nucleotide sequence: TGTGCCAGCAGCTTAGTCCGCCTAGGCTCCTACGAGCAGTACTTC. Translation gives CASSLVRLGSYEQYF.

This clonotype was seen a handful of times. The chain employs TRBV7-9 and TRBJ1-2, with D perhaps matching TRBD1 (6 bases). Trimming pared 4 bases from V and 3 bases from J, leaving 9 bases between. CDR1 is SEHNR, CDR2 FQNEAQ, per germline (reference sequence). This CDR3 comprises 13 residues. DNA for the CDR3: TGTGCCAGCAGCTCAGGGGATTACTATGGCTACACCTTC. Translating gives CASSSGDYYGYTF.

This clonotype was picked up many times. The CDR3 sequence is CASSQESSGRAVFF. The CDR3 nucleotides read TGTGCCAGCAGCCAAGAGTCTAGCGGGAGGGCCGTGTTCTTC. This sequence joins TRBV4-2 and TRBJ2-1; 12 nucleotides align to TRBD2. V lost 0 bases to trimming and J lost 15 bases; unmatched junction nucleotides: 6. This CDR3 is 14 amino acids long. The germline V gene has CDR1 LGHNA and CDR2 YNFKEQ.

This clonotype was seen a handful of times. The chain has TRBV6-1 and TRBJ2-2, with D perhaps TRBD1 or TRBD2 (5 bases each). The CDR3 is 13 amino acids. CDR1 and CDR2 from the germline V gene are MNHNS and SASEGT. Trimming left V 7 bases short and J 1 base short, with 7 bases between. CDR3 DNA: TGTGCCAGCACGGGACGGAACACCGGGGAGCTGTTTTTT. Translation gives CASTGRNTGELFF.

This clonotype has a handful of counts. This sequence joins TRBV27 and TRBJ2-1; 7 nucleotides line up with TRBD2. The germline V gene encodes CDR1 MNHEY and CDR2 SMNVEV (reference sequence). J was trimmed by 4 bases and V by 5 bases; bases with no gene match: 11. CDR3 size: 16 residues. This chain's CDR3 is CASSTRKTSFYNEQFF. CDR3 nucleotides: TGTGCCAGCAGTACCCGGAAGACTAGCTTTTACAATGAGCAGTTCTTC.

There are many counts of this clonotype. This rearrangement joins TRBV7-9 to TRBJ1-5; D is uncertain. Germline CDR1 SEHNR, CDR2 FQNEAQ (reference sequence). The CDR3 is 17 amino acids. Trimming stripped 1 base from V and 1 base from J, with 14 bases between. In DNA form, the CDR3 reads TGTGCCAGCAGCTTAGGTTTGGCGGGATCAAGCAATCAGCCCCAGCATTTT. This gives the protein CASSLGLAGSSNQPQHF.

This clonotype was recorded a few times. The V call is TRBV5-6, the J call TRBJ2-5, with 14 bases fitting TRBD2. The CDR3 runs to 16 residues. The junction had 7 bases not matched to a gene; V was cut back by 2 bases and J by 7 bases. CDR1 is SGHDT, CDR2 YYEEEE, per germline. The CDR3 spells CASSLPGLAGVRTQYF. The DNA for the CDR3 is TGTGCCAGCAGCTTACCGGGACTAGCGGGAGTGAGGACCCAGTACTTC.

At least ten counts were recorded for this clonotype. This sequence joins TRBV25-1 and TRBJ1-1; D unclear. The CDR3 has 13 residues. Trimming stripped 3 bases from V and 1 base from J, with 6 bases between. Looked up from germline, CDR1 is MGHDK and CDR2 is SYGVNS. The CDR3 region has the DNA TGTGCCAGCAGTGATTACAAGAACACTGAAGCTTTCTTT. Protein sequence: CASSDYKNTEAFF.

This clonotype was seen a handful of times. This chain connects TRBV12-5 to TRBJ2-3; 8 bases agree with TRBD1. This CDR3 comprises 14 residues. The germline CDR1 and CDR2 sequences are LGHNT and FRNRAP. V lost 6 bases and J lost 4; bases outside the gene matches: 6. The CDR3 sequence is CASGRGQDSDTQYF. CDR3 DNA sequence: TGTGCTAGTGGCCGGGGACAGGACTCAGATACGCAGTATTTT. Together with reference TRBV12-5 and TRBJ2-3, the CDR3 gives the full variable domain: DARVTQTPRHKVTEMGQEVTMRCQPILGHNTVFWYRQTMMQGLELLAYFRNRAPLDDSGMPKDRFSAEMPDATLATLKIQPSEPRDSAVYFCASGRGQDSDTQYFGPGTRLTVL.

The V and J genes are TRBV30 and TRBJ2-5; maybe TRBD1 (6 bases). The germline V gene has CDR1 GTSNPN and CDR2 SVGIG (reference sequence). Between the trimmed V and J ends, which lost 5 bases and 2 bases, there was a span of 6 bases. This CDR3 spans 11 amino acids. Here the CDR3 DNA reads TGTGCCTGGGGACAGCAAGAGACCCAGTACTTC. It is translated as CAWGQQETQYF.

J is TRBJ2-1 and V is TRBV11-2, with D maybe TRBD2 (5 bases). V was shortened by 2 bases and J by 6 bases, with 5 bases between the two germline ends. The CDR3 runs 12 residues. Germline V gene data show CDR1 as SGHAT and CDR2 as FQNNGV. CDR3 bases: TGTGCCAGCAGCTTAAGCGGCAATGAGCAGTTCTTC. As protein: CASSLSGNEQFF.

In this sample, this clonotype turned up many times. The V gene is TRBV6-1, the J gene TRBJ2-7; 10 nucleotides match TRBD1. Germline CDR1 reads MNHNS; CDR2 reads SASEGT. The CDR3 runs 14 residues. V dropped 6 bases and J dropped 4; count of bases not matched to a gene: 6. The CDR3 DNA sequence: TGTGCCAGCAGCTCCGGGACAGGGGTTTACGAGCAGTACTTC. It yields the protein CASSSGTGVYEQYF.